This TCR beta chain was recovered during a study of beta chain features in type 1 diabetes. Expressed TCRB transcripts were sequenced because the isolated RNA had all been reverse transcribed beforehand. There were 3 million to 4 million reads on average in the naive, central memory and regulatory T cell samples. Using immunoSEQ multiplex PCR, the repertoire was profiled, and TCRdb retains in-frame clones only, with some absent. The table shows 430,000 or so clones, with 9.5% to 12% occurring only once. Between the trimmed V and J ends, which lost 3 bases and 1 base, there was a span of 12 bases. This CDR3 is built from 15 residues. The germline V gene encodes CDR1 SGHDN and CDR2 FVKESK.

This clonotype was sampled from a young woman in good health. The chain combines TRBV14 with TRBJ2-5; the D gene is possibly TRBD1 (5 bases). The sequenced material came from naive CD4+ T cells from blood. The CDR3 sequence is CASSQLQGPQETQYF. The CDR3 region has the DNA TGTGCCAGCAGCCAGTTGCAGGGCCCCCAAGAGACCCAGTACTTC.